This TCR beta chain stems from a study of cytomegalovirus exposure and HLA in healthy donors. The CDR3 has 16 amino acids. J was trimmed by 4 bases and V by 1 base; bases with no gene match: 8. The germline CDR1 and CDR2 sequences are MGHDK and SYGVNS. PCR employed 60 Vbeta and 13 Jbeta primers. Profiling relied on immunoSEQ multiplex PCR, and the TCRdb table lists in-frame clones only, not all of them. Across some 110,000 clones, the top ten clones capture 6.8% of the sample. Although they were nominally healthy when sampled, donors likely had unrecorded immune exposures. The receptor's source is a middle-aged man in good health and CMV-seropositive. Sample: PBMCs. The rearrangement joins TRBV25-1 to TRBJ2-5, with 8 bases matching TRBD1. The CDR3 DNA reads as TGTGCCAGCAGTGAATGGACAGGGCTTGTGCCAGAGACCCAGTACTTC. Amino acids: CASSEWTGLVPETQYF.